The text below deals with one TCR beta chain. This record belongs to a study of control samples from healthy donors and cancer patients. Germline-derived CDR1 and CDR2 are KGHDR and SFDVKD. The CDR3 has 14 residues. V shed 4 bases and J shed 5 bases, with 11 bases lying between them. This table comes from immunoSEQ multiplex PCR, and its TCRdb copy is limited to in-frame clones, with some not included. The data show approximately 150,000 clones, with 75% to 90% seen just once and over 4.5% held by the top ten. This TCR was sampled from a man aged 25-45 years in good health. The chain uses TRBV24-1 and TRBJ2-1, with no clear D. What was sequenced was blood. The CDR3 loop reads CATSDPGGDNEQFF. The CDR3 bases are TGTGCCACCAGTGACCCCGGCGGAGACAATGAGCAGTTCTTC.